Below are 32 T cell receptor beta chains sequenced from a single sample in a study of blood T cell repertoires in COVID-19. Clones were sequenced by immunoSEQ multiplex PCR, and TCRdb holds only the in-frame ones, with some missing. Of under 200,000 clones in the sample, approximately 82% were seen once. What was sequenced was peripheral blood. Source of these receptors: a woman in her 70s who had recovered from COVID-19.

This chain connects TRBV28 to TRBJ2-7; weak D call: TRBD1 (5 bases). Trimming pared 5 bases from V and 0 bases from J, leaving 17 bases between. The CDR3 totals 16 residues. From germline, CDR1 is MDHEN and CDR2 SYDVKM. The CDR3 coding sequence is TGTGCCAGCAGTCCACCCCTGGGGCAGAACTCCTACGAGCAGTACTTC. Its translation is CASSPPLGQNSYEQYF.

The V gene is TRBV28, the J gene TRBJ2-2; no firm D call. This CDR3 is 12 amino acids long. The germline CDR1 and CDR2 sequences are MDHEN and SYDVKM. V lost 6 bases, J lost 4 bases, and 6 bases lay in between. CDR3 sequence reads: CASRTPTGELFF. In DNA form, the CDR3 reads TGTGCCAGCAGAACTCCCACCGGGGAGCTGTTTTTT.

This chain uses TRBV11-1 with TRBJ2-6, with D uncertain. Looked up from germline, CDR1 is SGHAT and CDR2 is FQDESV (reference sequence). With 5 bases removed from V and 1 base from J, the gap between germline ends came to 9 bases. This CDR3 is built from 15 residues. CDR3: CASSRSVSGANVLTF. As DNA, the CDR3 is TGTGCCAGCAGCCGAAGCGTTTCTGGGGCCAACGTCCTGACTTTC.

This chain joins TRBV18 and TRBJ1-1, with D possibly TRBD1 on 5 matching bases. V was pared by 3 bases and J by 0 bases, with 8 bases between. This CDR3 contains 14 residues. Germline CDR1 and CDR2: KGHSH and LQKENI. The CDR3 loop is CASSPTDMNTEAFF. In DNA form, the CDR3 reads TGTGCCAGCTCACCGACAGACATGAACACTGAAGCTTTCTTT.

This clone was picked up a small number of times. V usage is TRBV28 and J usage is TRBJ1-2; TRBD1 matches 11 bases. This CDR3 comprises 18 residues. V shed 4 bases, J shed 3 bases, and the junction held 13 bases outside the gene matches. CDR1 and CDR2 from the germline V gene are MDHEN and SYDVKM. CDR3 nucleotide sequence: TGTGCCAGCAGTTCCCCGGCTGGGACAGGGGGGGGGCACTATGGCTACACCTTC. Translating it yields CASSSPAGTGGGHYGYTF.

The V and J genes are TRBV7-2 and TRBJ1-1; D is uncertain. This CDR3 has 13 amino acids. Germline V lookup: CDR1 SGHTA, CDR2 FQGNSA. Trimming removed 6 bases at V and 8 bases at J, with 16 bases between. CDR3 bases: TGTGCCAGCAGGCCAGCAGCTGTGGGCGAAGCTTTCTTT. Translation: CASRPAAVGEAFF.

The CDR3 sequence: CASRVKGGGWAFF. CDR3 sequence (DNA): TGTGCCAGCAGGGTAAAGGGAGGGGGTTGGGCTTTCTTT. The rearrangement joins TRBV6-5 to TRBJ1-1; the D gene is possibly TRBD1 (6 bases). Trimming shortened V by 6 bases and J by 11 bases, and 19 bases separated the two germline ends. This CDR3 is 13 amino acids long. Germline lookup yields CDR1 MNHEY and CDR2 SVGAGI.

CDR3 amino acids: CASTPRGGGSPLHF. The CDR3 region has the DNA TGTGCCAGCACCCCCCGAGGGGGCGGTTCACCCCTCCACTTT. This chain connects TRBV27 to TRBJ1-6; TRBD1 matches 7 bases. The CDR3 runs to 14 residues. CDR1 MNHEY and CDR2 SMNVEV come from the germline V gene (reference sequence). V was pared by 7 bases and J by 9 bases, with 9 bases of the junction left unmatched.

The chain carries TRBV5-3 and TRBJ2-3, with a tentative D call TRBD1 (6 bases). TRBV5-3 is marked as an open reading frame, function uncertain. V gave up 4 bases and J gave up 2 bases, with 14 bases separating them. The CDR3 loop spans 15 amino acids. The CDR3 is CARSAPTGTTDTQYF. CDR3 nucleotide sequence: TGTGCCAGAAGCGCCCCAACAGGGACCACAGATACGCAGTATTTT.

The genes are TRBV6-6 and TRBJ1-1, with 10 positions matching TRBD1. The trim removed 5 bases at V and 4 bases at J, leaving 7 bases unmatched. In germline, CDR1 is MNHNY, CDR2 SVGAGI (reference sequence). The CDR3 sequence is 15 residues long. In nucleotides, the CDR3 is TGTGCCAGCAGTACCGGACAGGGGGTGCGCACTGAAGCTTTCTTT. Its protein product is CASSTGQGVRTEAFF.

CDR3 nucleotide sequence: TGTGCCAGCCGCGAGGGTCTAGCGGGATGGGTCGAGCAGTACTTC. This encodes CASREGLAGWVEQYF. V usage is TRBV28 and J usage is TRBJ2-7; 9 positions match TRBD2. Per germline, CDR1 MDHEN and CDR2 SYDVKM. CDR3 length: 15 residues. Trimming took 8 bases from V and 6 from J; bases not matched to a gene: 14.

This clone was recorded a few times. This rearrangement joins TRBV6-6 to TRBJ1-2, with D unresolved. V gave up 5 bases and J gave up 1 base, with 17 bases separating them. The germline gives CDR1 MNHNY, CDR2 SVGAGI (reference sequence). This CDR3 is 16 amino acids long. This CDR3 reads CASSRPPGGYNYGYTF. DNA of the CDR3: TGTGCCAGCAGTCGACCTCCGGGAGGCTATAACTATGGCTACACCTTC.

V gene TRBV28 combines with J gene TRBJ2-7; 8 bases line up with TRBD1. The ends lost 4 bases at V and 2 bases at J; junction bases unmatched: 10. Germline V gene lookup returns CDR1 MDHEN and CDR2 SYDVKM. This CDR3 comprises 16 residues. CDR3 sequence: CASSSPGTGDTYEQYF. Written as DNA, the CDR3 is TGTGCCAGCAGTTCCCCCGGGACAGGCGACACCTACGAGCAGTACTTC.

This chain uses TRBV5-1 with TRBJ2-1; 13 bases map to TRBD2. V lost 3 bases and J lost 5; bases outside the gene matches: 2. Germline V gene sequence: CDR1 SGHRS, CDR2 YFSETQ. The CDR3 runs to 15 residues. CDR3 sequence (DNA): TGCGCCAGCAGCTGGACTAGCGGGAGCCACAATGAGCAGTTCTTC. Translating gives CASSWTSGSHNEQFF.

The genes are TRBV5-1 and TRBJ1-5, with TRBD1 matching 9 bases. The trim removed 4 bases at V and 7 bases at J, leaving 3 bases unmatched. In germline, CDR1 is SGHRS, CDR2 YFSETQ. The CDR3 totals 13 residues. The CDR3 region is CASSKDRGQPQHF. The CDR3 DNA reads TGCGCCAGCAGCAAGGACAGGGGCCAGCCCCAGCATTTT.

The rearrangement uses TRBV2 and TRBJ2-2, with 7 nucleotides matching TRBD1. The trim removed 6 bases at V and 7 bases at J, leaving 8 bases unmatched. The CDR3 sequence is 14 residues long. Germline loops: CDR1 SNHLY, CDR2 FYNNEI. CDR3 DNA: TGTGCCAGCAGATCTTCGACAGGGTACGGGGAGCTGTTTTTT. Amino acids: CASRSSTGYGELFF.

This chain joins TRBV18 and TRBJ1-6, with D unclear. The CDR3 extends over 12 amino acids. Trimming removed 3 bases at V and 11 bases at J, with 8 bases between. CDR1 and CDR2 (germline): KGHSH, LQKENI. The CDR3 DNA is TGTGCCAGCTCACCCGACACACCACCCCTCCACTTT. This gives the protein CASSPDTPPLHF.

V and J are TRBV11-1 and TRBJ1-2; the D is unclear. The CDR3 runs 12 residues. V lost 2 bases, J lost 6 bases, and 7 bases lay in between. The germline V gene has CDR1 SGHAT and CDR2 FQDESV (reference sequence). The CDR3 here is CASSLFGNGYTF. The CDR3 nucleotides are TGTGCCAGCAGCTTATTCGGGAATGGCTACACCTTC.

V and J are TRBV29-1 and TRBJ2-6, with D tentatively TRBD2 (6 bases). The CDR3 extends over 17 amino acids. V was clipped by 6 bases and J by 0 bases, with 18 bases between them. The germline gives CDR1 SQVTM, CDR2 ANQGSEA. CDR3: CSVRERGPTSGANVLTF. CDR3 in DNA: TGCAGCGTCCGGGAGAGGGGCCCAACCTCTGGGGCCAACGTCCTGACTTTC.

The V gene is TRBV5-4, the J gene TRBJ2-1; 10 nucleotides align to TRBD2. Looked up from germline, CDR1 is SGHNT and CDR2 is YYREEE (reference sequence). This CDR3 is built from 16 residues. V was pared by 4 bases and J by 7 bases, with 11 bases of the junction left unmatched. The DNA for the CDR3 is TGTGCCAGCAGCAGCTCCGGGACTAGCGTCCTAAATGAGCAGTTCTTC. It translates to CASSSSGTSVLNEQFF.

The chain joins TRBV2 to TRBJ2-5; 7 bases fit TRBD1. CDR1 SNHLY and CDR2 FYNNEI come from the germline V gene. The CDR3 totals 15 residues. V lost 6 bases to trimming and J lost 9 bases; unmatched junction nucleotides: 16. CDR3: CASRVARGLGVAQYF. CDR3 DNA: TGTGCCAGCAGGGTAGCGAGGGGGCTTGGTGTGGCCCAGTACTTC.

V and J are TRBV7-9 and TRBJ2-5, with D possibly being TRBD2 (6 bases). V was shortened by 5 bases and J by 1 base, with 20 bases between the two germline ends. This CDR3 has 17 residues. The germline V gene encodes CDR1 SEHNR and CDR2 FQNEAQ (reference sequence). The CDR3 protein is CASSPPPGRGLQETQYF. The CDR3 bases are TGTGCCAGCAGCCCCCCCCCGGGGCGGGGCCTCCAAGAGACCCAGTACTTC.

This clone was counted between two and nine times. The rearrangement links TRBV19 to TRBJ1-2, with D maybe TRBD1 (6 bases). V was pared by 3 bases and J by 7 bases, with 27 bases between. CDR3 size: 18 residues. Germline V gene lookup returns CDR1 LNHDA and CDR2 SQIVND (reference sequence). The CDR3 reads CASSMRAFVGARFSGYTF. Here the CDR3 DNA reads TGTGCCAGTAGTATGCGGGCTTTCGTGGGGGCGAGGTTTTCTGGCTACACCTTC.

The J gene is TRBJ2-5, the V gene TRBV2, with 13 positions matching TRBD2. The germline gives CDR1 SNHLY, CDR2 FYNNEI. CDR3 length: 15 amino acids. Trimming removed 8 bases from V and 4 bases from J; junction bases left unmatched: 7. CDR3 protein: CASSRTSGGLETQYF. Here the CDR3 DNA reads TGTGCCAGCTCCAGGACTAGCGGGGGCCTAGAGACCCAGTACTTC.

The rearrangement joins TRBV27 to TRBJ1-2; 7 bases match TRBD1. Germline V gene data show CDR1 as MNHEY and CDR2 as SMNVEV (reference sequence). Unmatched junction bases numbered 6, after V lost 2 bases and J lost 6 bases. The CDR3 spans 14 residues. As DNA, the CDR3 is TGTGCCAGCAGTTTAGAACAGGGGAACGATGGCTACACCTTC. Protein: CASSLEQGNDGYTF.

This chain uses TRBV19 with TRBJ1-6; no firm D call. The V end lost 7 bases, the J end lost 6 bases, and 10 bases lay between the germline ends. Germline values: CDR1 LNHDA, CDR2 SQIVND (reference sequence). CDR3 length equals 13 residues. This CDR3 is CASTAKFNSPLHF. CDR3 bases: TGTGCCAGTACCGCTAAGTTTAATTCACCCCTCCACTTT.

This chain links TRBV5-4 with TRBJ1-1; D remains unclear. Trimming removed 4 bases at V and 5 bases at J, with 18 bases between. The CDR3 consists of 15 residues. Germline V CDR1 and CDR2: SGHNT, YYREEE (reference sequence). Here the CDR3 reads CASSPPRQEATEAFF. For the CDR3, the DNA is TGTGCCAGCAGCCCCCCCCGGCAGGAAGCTACTGAAGCTTTCTTT.

V and J are TRBV6-5 and TRBJ2-1, with 8 bases that match TRBD2. V gave up 8 bases and J gave up 9 bases; unmatched junction bases: 9. There are 13 residues in the CDR3. Germline CDR1 is MNHEY and CDR2 is SVGAGI. In DNA, the CDR3 is TGTGCCAGCCGGAAACTAGCGGTTACTGAGCAGTTCTTC. Its translation: CASRKLAVTEQFF.

This clone appeared a few times. The genes are TRBV14 and TRBJ2-1, with D perhaps TRBD2 (6 bases). CDR3 length: 17 amino acids. Trimming shortened V by 0 bases and J by 12 bases, and 24 bases separated the two germline ends. CDR1 SGHDN and CDR2 FVKESK come from the germline V gene. CDR3 in amino acids: CASSQDLLMGGTSGQFF. DNA for the CDR3: TGTGCCAGCAGCCAAGATCTTCTTATGGGAGGCACGAGCGGGCAGTTCTTC.

This clone has only one observation. The CDR3 is CASSIGDRGGNEQFF. CDR3 nucleotide sequence: TGTGCCAGTAGTATAGGGGACAGGGGCGGCAATGAGCAGTTCTTC. The rearrangement uses TRBV19 and TRBJ2-1; TRBD1 agrees at 10 bases. The germline V gene encodes CDR1 LNHDA and CDR2 SQIVND (reference sequence). V gave up 1 base and J gave up 6 bases; unmatched junction bases: 3. The CDR3 length is 15 residues.

The V and J genes are TRBV25-1 and TRBJ1-2; no firm D call. Germline CDR1 MGHDK, CDR2 SYGVNS. There are 12 residues in the CDR3. Deletions cut 4 bases from V and 3 bases from J, with 6 bases between. CDR3 in amino acids: CASSGGDYGYTF. CDR3 bases: TGTGCCAGCAGTGGCGGGGACTATGGCTACACCTTC.

This clone came up many times. V gene TRBV27 combines with J gene TRBJ2-7; possibly TRBD1 for D (6 bases). This CDR3 spans 14 amino acids. In germline, CDR1 is MNHEY, CDR2 SMNVEV (reference sequence). Trimming removed 3 bases from V and 5 bases from J, with 14 bases in between. The CDR3 here is CASSLRQGSDEQYF. CDR3 in DNA: TGTGCCAGCAGTTTGAGGCAGGGGTCGGACGAGCAGTACTTC.